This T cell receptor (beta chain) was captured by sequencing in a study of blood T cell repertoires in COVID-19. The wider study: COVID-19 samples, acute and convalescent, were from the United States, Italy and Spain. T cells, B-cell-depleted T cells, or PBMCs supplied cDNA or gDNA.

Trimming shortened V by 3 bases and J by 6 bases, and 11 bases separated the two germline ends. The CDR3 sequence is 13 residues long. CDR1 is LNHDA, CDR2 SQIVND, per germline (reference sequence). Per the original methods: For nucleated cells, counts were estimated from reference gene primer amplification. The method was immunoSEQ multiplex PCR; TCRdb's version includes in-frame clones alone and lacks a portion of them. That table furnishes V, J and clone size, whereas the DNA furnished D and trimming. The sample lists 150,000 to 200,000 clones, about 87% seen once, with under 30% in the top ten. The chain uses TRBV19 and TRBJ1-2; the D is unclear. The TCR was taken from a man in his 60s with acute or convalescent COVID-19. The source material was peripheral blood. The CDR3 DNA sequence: TGTGCCAGTAGTATGGGCGGGAAGCATGGCTACACCTTC. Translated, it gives CASSMGGKHGYTF.